Listed below are T cell receptor beta chains from one sample, sequenced in a study of cytomegalovirus exposure and HLA in healthy donors. Generated by immunoSEQ multiplex PCR, the TCRdb table keeps only in-frame clones and is missing some. The sample has some 98,000 clones; roughly four fifths are singletons. The sample comprised PBMCs. The source of these receptors is a human donor in good health. The conserved cysteine and the conserved F or W are not part of the CDR3 here.

v_call,j_call,cdr3_aa
TRBV7-6,TRBJ2-7,ASSLASWGLAGGSYEQY
TRBV6-1,TRBJ2-3,ASSDRGLWTDTQY
TRBV19,TRBJ2-3,ASNRGFTDTQY
TRBV29-1,TRBJ1-2,SARQGQDYGYT
TRBV19,TRBJ2-7,ASSESLQGYEQY
TRBV5-4,TRBJ2-7,ASSRDRERYEQY
TRBV6-5,TRBJ1-4,ASSYAGEKLF
TRBV6-5,TRBJ1-1,ASRDGVVDTEAF
TRBV25-1,TRBJ2-1,ASSEAGLADNNEQF
TRBV9,TRBJ2-5,ASSVVASGGQETQY
TRBV5-1,TRBJ1-1,ASSREGRQGEAF
TRBV5-6,TRBJ1-2,ASSTVAGPVRGYT
TRBV7-6,TRBJ2-1,ASSSRLAGSSSYNEQF
TRBV6-5,TRBJ1-2,ASSYSGAGRDYGYT
TRBV7-8,TRBJ1-1,ASSLAGANTEAF